This record covers a single T cell receptor (beta chain). What it recognizes is unknown. These data originate in a study of vaccination and CD4 T cells after COVID-19. About the study: Cultures serving as controls received a peptide pool (CEFX or HIV-1 Nef) or no peptide. Findings and limits, study-wide: Analysis of convalescent patients found that 304 of 307 vaccine-specific clones were spike mono-reactive.

Treatment denoted: roughly ten-day PBMC culture with coronavirus spike peptide pools or control peptides (ViraFEST assay). After culture for over nine days, isolation of CD4+ T cells was performed by negative selection. Cultured CD4+ T cell DNA was sequenced using the Oncomine TCR Beta short-read assay. Genomic DNA from cultured CD4+ T cells was extracted. One entry per CDR3 protein, called by TCRdb with MiXCR from the PCR reads. The sample shows some 14,000 distinct CDR3 sequences, roughly 60% of them seen only once. Sequencing used CD4+ T cells from blood, cultured in vitro. This receptor was identified in a human donor who had recovered from COVID-19.

CDR3 DNA sequence: TGTGCCAGCAGCTTAGGATGGGGGCGCACAGATACGCAGTATTTT. Protein: CASSLGWGRTDTQYF. This chain uses TRBV7-3 with TRBJ2-3; D perhaps matches TRBD1 (6 bases). The CDR3 is 15 amino acids. Germline values: CDR1 SGHTA, CDR2 FQGTGA. V was pared by 2 bases and J by 1 base, with 10 bases between.